Listed below are T cell receptor beta chains from one sample, sequenced in a study of cytotoxic CD8 clonotypes in ibrutinib-treated CLL. Data came from immunoSEQ multiplex PCR; TCRdb stores just in-frame clones and leaves some out. The sample holds some 200,000 clones, 75% to 80% seen once. The sample consisted of PBMCs, taken after 12 months of ibrutinib treatment. The receptors shown here come from a human donor with chronic lymphocytic leukemia. Both conserved end residues are part of each CDR3. The order of the fields is D gene, clone size, V gene, J gene, CDR3 DNA, CDR3 protein. The D gene is left open where the match is weak. Size values are once, few and many counts, or a class for expanded clones, and some rows have none.

NA,NA,TRBV6-5,TRBJ2-7,TGTGCCAGCAGGGGAGAAGTGGAGCAGTACTTC,CASRGEVEQYF
TRBD1,NA,TRBV10-1,TRBJ1-2,TGCGCCAGCAGTGAGACGGCCGGGACAGGGGGAAACAGGGATGGCTACACCTTC,CASSETAGTGGNRDGYTF
TRBD1,NA,TRBV7-9,TRBJ1-2,TGTGCCAGCAGCTTAGGGACAGGTAGTGATGGTGGCTACACCTTC,CASSLGTGSDGGYTF
NA,once,TRBV10-1,TRBJ1-1,TGCGCCAGCAGTGTGGGGGGAAACACTGAAGCTTTCTTT,CASSVGGNTEAFF
TRBD1,few,TRBV28,TRBJ2-6,TGTGCCAGCAGCCTGGTAAGGGGGCGACTCTCTGGGGCCAACGTCCTGACTTTC,CASSLVRGRLSGANVLTF
NA,few,TRBV2,TRBJ1-2,TGTGCCAGCGTTCGGCGGGGTGGCTACACCTTC,CASVRRGGYTF
NA,NA,TRBV7-6,TRBJ1-3,TGTGCCAGCAGCTTAGCACACAGGGGAAACACCATATATTTT,CASSLAHRGNTIYF
NA,NA,TRBV7-3,TRBJ1-1,TGTGCCAGCAGCTTAGGGCAGAACACTGAAGCTTTCTTT,CASSLGQNTEAFF
NA,NA,TRBV5-6,TRBJ1-6,TGTGCCAGCAGCTTAGAGAGGGGAGATTCACCCCTCCACTTT,CASSLERGDSPLHF
TRBD2,NA,TRBV4-2,TRBJ2-1,TGTGCCAGCAGCCCCGGACTAGCGGGAGAGTGGGAGCAGTTCTTC,CASSPGLAGEWEQFF
TRBD1,NA,TRBV6-1,TRBJ1-3,TGTGCCACCGGACAGGGGATTTCTCTGAGAAACACCATATATTTT,CATGQGISLRNTIYF
NA,NA,TRBV27,TRBJ1-5,TGTGCCAGCAGTCACAGTCTTCTCAATCAGCCCCAGCATTTT,CASSHSLLNQPQHF
NA,NA,TRBV27,TRBJ1-3,TGTGCCAGCAGTTCAGAATCTGGAAACACCATATATTTT,CASSSESGNTIYF